This TCR beta chain comes out of a study of CXCR3-negative and CXCR3-positive naive CD8 T cells. Germline assignment: CDR1 PRHDT and CDR2 FYEKMQ (reference sequence). CDR3 length: 17 residues. Study results and limitations: For CXCR3-positive naive cells, TRB CDR3s were more hydrophobic than those of CXCR3-negative naive cells. Memory CD8+ T cell repertoires were far less diverse than both naive subsets.

TRB cDNA was prepared as libraries by UMI-labeled 5' RACE. Each CDR3 protein gets one entry in TCRdb, which reprocessed the 5' RACE reads and gives no DNA. With some 120,000 distinct CDR3 sequences in the sample, the ten largest clones hold around 0.36%. Remarks on this clonotype: Its antigen remains unidentified.

The chain joins TRBV13 to TRBJ1-4. This sequence was found in a human donor in good health. Some clones in this sample may be carry-over from other donors' samples. Sequenced: naive CXCR3+ CD8+ T cells from blood. Indicated subset: CD45RO-CCR7+CD27+CD95- naive CD8+ T cells expressing CXCR3 (TNR3+). This chain's CDR3 is CASSLGPIYATNEKLFF. Looking up the rest from reference TRBV13 and TRBJ1-4 gives the full variable domain: AAGVIQSPRHLIKEKRETATLKCYPIPRHDTVYWYQQGPGQDPQFLISFYEKMQSDKGSIPDRFSAQQFSDYHSELNMSSLELGDSALYFCASSLGPIYATNEKLFFGSGTQLSVL.